This T cell receptor (beta chain) was retrieved from a study of T-cell reconstitution after alpha-beta-depleted transplantation in children. The TCRbeta library incorporated unique molecular identifiers. TCRdb called the PCR reads again in MiXCR, with one record for every CDR3 protein. The data hold some 500,000 distinct CDR3 sequences, with approximately 32% observed a single time. This clonotype was observed a handful of times. The sequencing used PBMCs from the stem cell graft donor, collected from the stem cell graft. The receptor's source is a human donor who donated a stem cell graft to a child with aplastic anemia.

The CDR3 sequence is CASRETGTSGNTIYF. The CDR3 DNA reads TGTGCCAGCAGGGAAACAGGAACCTCTGGAAACACCATATATTTT. The V gene is TRBV7-2, the J gene TRBJ1-3, with D perhaps matching TRBD1 (5 bases). The CDR3 contains 15 residues. The V end lost 6 bases, the J end lost 0 bases, and 12 bases lay between the germline ends. Germline CDR1 reads SGHTA; CDR2 reads FQGNSA. The full variable domain, rest sourced from reference TRBV7-2 and TRBJ1-3, is GAGVSQSPSNKVTEKGKDVELRCDPISGHTALYWYRQSLGQGLEFLIYFQGNSAPDKSGLPSDRFSAERTGGSVSTLTIQRTQQEDSAVYLCASRETGTSGNTIYFGEGSWLTVV.